This T cell receptor beta chain is drawn from a study of early T cells in non-severe SARS-CoV-2 infection. Overall study context: The study sequenced bulk RNA from unsorted whole blood, with chains unpaired. Points from the study as a whole: CD4 and private specificities were missed by VDJdb matching, which favored anti-spike CD8 responses.

Unique molecular identifiers were affixed to single, distinct cDNA molecules. A single record per CDR3 protein comes from TCRdb applying MiXCR to the 5' RACE reads. In the table there are 50,000 to 65,000 distinct CDR3 sequences, 20% of which are singletons. Trimming stripped 3 bases from V and 8 bases from J, with 8 bases between. Looked up from germline, CDR1 is SGHTA and CDR2 is FQGTGA. This CDR3 comprises 12 residues. On this clonotype itself: The antigen is unknown.

The clonotype originates from an adult who was a healthcare worker with PCR-confirmed SARS-CoV-2 infection or an uninfected control (not recorded which). The starting material was whole blood, obtained at baseline. This rearrangement joins TRBV7-3 to TRBJ2-1, with D uncertain. This CDR3 reads CASSLTLHEQFF. In DNA form, the CDR3 reads TGTGCCAGCAGCTTGACGTTGCATGAGCAGTTCTTC.